The TCR beta chain under discussion was sequenced for a study of blood T cell repertoires in COVID-19. About the research overall: The samples span acute and convalescent COVID-19 from the United States, Italy and Spain. PBMCs, B-cell-depleted T cells, or T cells were the source of the cDNA or gDNA that made up the material.

CDR1 MNHNY and CDR2 SVGAGI come from the germline V gene (reference sequence). V shed 5 bases and J shed 14 bases, with 19 bases lying between them. This CDR3 has 13 amino acids. Per the authors' pipeline: The authors estimated nucleated cell counts from reference gene primer amplification. The assay was immunoSEQ multiplex PCR, and TCRdb's table has in-frame clones only and misses some. D and trimming come from the DNA, and the V and J calls and clone size come from that table. The sample lists about 270,000 clones; around nine tenths were seen once. This sequence was found in a man between 40 and 49 years old with active or convalescent COVID-19. This chain joins TRBV6-6 and TRBJ1-5, with D perhaps matching TRBD1 (5 bases). Sample: peripheral blood. The CDR3 here is CASSGDLSLVEHF. CDR3 bases: TGTGCCAGCAGTGGGGACTTAAGCTTAGTGGAGCATTTT.